One sample yielded the 20 T cell receptor beta chains listed below, sequenced in a study of blood T cell repertoires in COVID-19. The table came from immunoSEQ multiplex PCR; TCRdb's copy has only in-frame clones and leaves some out. The data show around 320,000 clones, about 85% seen once. Sequencing was performed on peripheral blood. Source of these receptors: a young man with active or convalescent COVID-19.

The rearrangement uses TRBV10-3 and TRBJ2-5; no definite D call. The V gene's germline CDR1 is ENHRY and CDR2 SYGVKD. CDR3 length: 14 amino acids. V was trimmed by 10 bases and J by 2 bases, leaving 17 bases between them. The CDR3 loop is CATQPEESQETQYF. The CDR3 DNA is TGTGCCACTCAACCCGAGGAGTCACAAGAGACCCAGTACTTC.

The V gene is TRBV7-9, the J gene TRBJ1-1, with unresolved D. Trimming left V 8 bases short and J 1 base short, with 14 bases between. This CDR3 has 14 amino acids. Germline CDR1 and CDR2: SEHNR and FQNEAQ (reference sequence). The DNA for the CDR3 is TGTGCCAGCCGGGGAGGGCAGACGAACACTGAAGCTTTCTTT. Protein product: CASRGGQTNTEAFF.

As DNA, the CDR3 is TGTGCCAGCAGCTACAACTCGGGGGAGTACACTGAAGCTTTCTTT. Protein product: CASSYNSGEYTEAFF. This chain joins TRBV3-1 (or the pseudogene TRBV3-2) and TRBJ1-1, with TRBD1 as a possible D gene (5 bases). Trimming pared 5 bases from V and 3 bases from J, leaving 16 bases between. The CDR3 runs to 15 residues. CDR1 and CDR2 from the germline V gene are LGHDT and YNNKEL (reference sequence).

In nucleotides, the CDR3 is TGTGCCAGCAGCCCAAGCCATGGGATAGCGGGAGTAACTGGGGCCAACGTCCTGACTTTC. Translated: CASSPSHGIAGVTGANVLTF. The chain joins TRBV3-1 (or the pseudogene TRBV3-2) to TRBJ2-6; 9 bases agree with TRBD2. Germline values: CDR1 LGHDT, CDR2 YNNKEL (reference sequence). V lost 4 bases to trimming and J lost 2 bases; unmatched junction nucleotides: 15. CDR3 length equals 20 residues.

This clone was observed at least ten times. In nucleotides, the CDR3 is TGCAGTGCTAGTTCTATCAGGGGTATTCAGCCCCAGCATTTT. Translated: CSASSIRGIQPQHF. The chain employs TRBV20-1 and TRBJ1-5, with D possibly matching TRBD1 (6 bases). Germline lookup yields CDR1 DFQATT and CDR2 SNEGSKA (reference sequence). Trimming stripped 3 bases from V and 6 bases from J, with 15 bases between. The CDR3 spans 14 residues.

J is TRBJ2-5 and V is TRBV27; 10 positions match TRBD2. The CDR3 runs to 15 residues. Germline-derived CDR1 and CDR2 are MNHEY and SMNVEV (reference sequence). Trimming cost V 3 bases and J 1 base; bases outside gene matches: 2. The chain's CDR3 is CASSFPSGGQETQYF. For the CDR3, the DNA is TGTGCCAGCAGTTTTCCTAGCGGGGGCCAAGAGACCCAGTACTTC.

The chain links TRBV7-9 to TRBJ2-3; 8 positions agree with TRBD2. Germline assignment: CDR1 SEHNR and CDR2 FQNEAQ (reference sequence). The CDR3 contains 15 residues. V trimming: 5 bases; J trimming: 2 bases; junction bases outside the gene matches: 6. CDR3 sequence reads: CASSILLADTDTQYF. CDR3 DNA: TGTGCCAGCAGCATACTACTAGCGGACACAGATACGCAGTATTTT.

This clone was recorded only once. The rearrangement uses TRBV7-9 and TRBJ2-5; 8 bases line up with TRBD2. Per the germline V gene, CDR1 is SEHNR and CDR2 is FQNEAQ (reference sequence). This CDR3 comprises 14 residues. The V segment lost 4 bases and the J segment 5 bases; nucleotides outside the gene matches: 6. The CDR3 protein is CASSSGLELETQYF. The CDR3 DNA reads as TGTGCCAGCAGCTCGGGACTAGAACTGGAGACCCAGTACTTC.

The chain has TRBV28 and TRBJ2-7; TRBD2 agrees at 9 bases. The CDR3 spans 18 residues. Germline V lookup: CDR1 MDHEN, CDR2 SYDVKM. With V trimmed by 6 bases and J by 1 base, 16 bases remained unmatched. The CDR3 spells CASSPPSVAGVLSYEQYF. The CDR3 region has the DNA TGTGCCAGCAGCCCCCCTTCGGTAGCGGGAGTGTTATCCTACGAGCAGTACTTC.

This clone was seen only a few times. The genes are TRBV7-9 and TRBJ2-3; 10 nucleotides match TRBD2. CDR1 is SEHNR, CDR2 FQNEAQ, per germline (reference sequence). The CDR3 has 16 residues. V was clipped by 5 bases and J by 2 bases; unmatched bases: 7. The CDR3 spells CASSRLAGGLTDTQYF. Here the CDR3 DNA reads TGTGCCAGCAGCCGATTAGCGGGAGGACTCACAGATACGCAGTATTTT.

In its sample, this clone was seen many times. The gene calls are TRBV4-3 and TRBJ2-5; 9 bases fit TRBD1. V dropped 0 bases and J dropped 4; count of bases not matched to a gene: 6. The CDR3 is 16 amino acids. The germline V gene encodes CDR1 LGHNA and CDR2 YSLEER. The CDR3 protein is CASSQDLGQGRETQYF. CDR3 sequence (DNA): TGCGCCAGCAGCCAAGATCTGGGACAGGGAAGAGAGACCCAGTACTTC.

The rearrangement links TRBV4-1 to TRBJ2-7; D is unclear. The V end was cut by 1 base, the J end by 2 bases, with 6 bases between. The CDR3 runs 13 residues. Germline CDR1 and CDR2: MGHRA and YSYEKL. CDR3 DNA sequence: TGCGCCAGCAGCCAAGGACTTCCCTACGAGCAGTACTTC. It encodes CASSQGLPYEQYF.

CDR3 in DNA: TGTGCCAGCAGGGAGGACAGGGTATATGGCTACACCTTC. Translating it yields CASREDRVYGYTF. This chain links TRBV6-5 with TRBJ1-2; 8 bases fit TRBD1. Germline trimming cut 6 bases from V and 5 bases from J; bases unmatched to any gene: 5. The CDR3 is 13 amino acids. The V gene's germline CDR1 is MNHEY and CDR2 SVGAGI.

This rearrangement joins TRBV4-2 to TRBJ1-2, with D hard to call. The CDR3 has 13 amino acids. The V gene lost 0 bases and the J gene lost 8 bases, with 10 bases spanning the gap. Per germline, CDR1 LGHNA and CDR2 YNFKEQ. CDR3 region: CASSQDIGEGYTF. The CDR3 bases are TGTGCCAGCAGCCAAGATATCGGGGAGGGCTACACCTTC.

This chain joins TRBV6-5 and TRBJ2-1, with D possibly being TRBD2 (6 bases). CDR1 and CDR2 from the germline V gene are MNHEY and SVGAGI. V lost 8 bases and J lost 7, with 21 bases in between. The CDR3 runs to 15 residues. The CDR3 bases are TGTGCCAGCGGCGCGGGGAGGCTTCTGATGAATGAGCAGTTCTTC. Translating gives CASGAGRLLMNEQFF.

The chain employs TRBV28 and TRBJ1-1; tentative D call: TRBD1 (5 bases). Germline V gene sequence: CDR1 MDHEN, CDR2 SYDVKM. The length of the CDR3 is 14 residues. V gave up 5 bases and J gave up 5 bases, with 15 bases separating them. This CDR3 is CASSENLRGTEAFF. The DNA of the CDR3 is TGTGCCAGCAGTGAGAACCTGCGGGGGACTGAAGCTTTCTTT.

The chain employs TRBV25-1 and TRBJ1-1, with D maybe TRBD1 (6 bases). CDR3 length equals 14 residues. CDR1 is MGHDK, CDR2 SYGVNS, per germline. V lost 4 bases to trimming and J lost 4 bases, with 13 bases between them. The CDR3: CASSATGRGTEAFF. CDR3 in DNA: TGTGCCAGCAGTGCAACAGGGAGGGGCACTGAAGCTTTCTTT.

The chain recombines TRBV19 with TRBJ1-2, with 9 bases lining up with TRBD1. Trimming at V came to 10 bases and at J to 5 bases, leaving 5 bases not matched to a gene. CDR1 and CDR2 (germline): LNHDA, SQIVND (reference sequence). The CDR3 is 12 residues long. The CDR3 protein is CATRDRAYGYTF. In nucleotides, the CDR3 is TGTGCCACTAGGGACAGGGCATATGGCTACACCTTC.

J is TRBJ2-1 and V is TRBV6-5; 8 bases match TRBD1. Germline loops: CDR1 MNHEY, CDR2 SVGAGI. There are 13 residues in the CDR3. The V and J ends lost 7 bases and 4 bases, in that order; junction bases with no gene match: 3. The CDR3 region is CASNWDRYNEQFF. In nucleotides, the CDR3 is TGTGCCAGCAATTGGGACAGGTACAATGAGCAGTTCTTC.

The rearrangement joins TRBV6-6 to TRBJ1-1, with D hard to call. This CDR3 is built from 13 residues. From germline, CDR1 is MNHNY and CDR2 SVGAGI (reference sequence). Trimming left V 8 bases short and J 1 base short, with 11 bases between. The chain's CDR3 is CASGPGGNTEAFF. The CDR3 DNA reads as TGTGCCAGCGGTCCCGGAGGGAACACTGAAGCTTTCTTT.